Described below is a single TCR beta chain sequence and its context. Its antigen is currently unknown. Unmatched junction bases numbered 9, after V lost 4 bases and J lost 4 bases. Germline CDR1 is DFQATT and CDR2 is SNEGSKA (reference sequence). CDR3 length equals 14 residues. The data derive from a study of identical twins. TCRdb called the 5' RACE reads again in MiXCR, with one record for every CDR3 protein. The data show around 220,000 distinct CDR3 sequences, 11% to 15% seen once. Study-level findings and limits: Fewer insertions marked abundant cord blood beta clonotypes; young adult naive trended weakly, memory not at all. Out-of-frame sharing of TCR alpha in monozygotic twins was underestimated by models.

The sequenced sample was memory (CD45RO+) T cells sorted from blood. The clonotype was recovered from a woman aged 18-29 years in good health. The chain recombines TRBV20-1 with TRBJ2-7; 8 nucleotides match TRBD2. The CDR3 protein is CSATPGGGVYEQYF. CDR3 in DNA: TGCAGTGCTACTCCCGGGGGGGGGGTATACGAGCAGTACTTC.